These 24 T cell receptor beta chains were sequenced from one sample in a study of T cells after yellow fever vaccination (dated by TCRdb to the late 2010s). The sample's treatment or condition label is to be understood as: live attenuated yellow fever vaccine strain. To prepare the library, 5' RACE was applied. TCRdb lists the instrument as Illumina HiSeq 2500. The raw public data were reprocessed by TCRdb itself: fastp quality trimming at Q25, MiXCR clonotype calling, in-frame beta chains only. Duplicate CDR3 protein sequences are folded into a single record with the most common DNA and genes. For this sample there are hundreds of thousands of distinct CDR3 sequences; approximately 5.7% appear just once. Together, the top ten hold 14% to 15% of the sample. This material consisted of PBMCs, taken 5 days after the yellow fever booster vaccination. These receptors all come from a man aged 25-45 years who received the YFV17D yellow fever vaccine.

The rearrangement links TRBV7-2 to TRBJ1-2, with D hard to call. This CDR3 is 15 amino acids long. Germline assignment: CDR1 SGHTA and CDR2 FQGNSA. Between the trimmed V and J ends, which lost 5 bases and 2 bases, there was a span of 15 bases. CDR3 sequence reads: CASSQDRGKNYGYTF. CDR3 DNA sequence: TGTGCCAGCAGCCAGGACCGGGGTAAAAACTATGGCTACACCTTC.

This clonotype came up many times. The J gene is TRBJ2-5, the V gene TRBV18; weak D call: TRBD2 (6 bases). CDR1 and CDR2 (germline): KGHSH, LQKENI. The V end lost 5 bases, the J end lost 5 bases, and 15 bases lay between the germline ends. The CDR3 consists of 14 residues. CDR3 in amino acids: CASSAGTRRETQYF. CDR3 coding DNA: TGTGCCAGCTCAGCCGGGACTCGGCGGGAGACCCAGTACTTC.

There are many counts of this clonotype. The chain links TRBV7-2 to TRBJ2-7, with 9 bases identical to TRBD1. The junction had 6 bases not matched to a gene; V was cut back by 4 bases and J by 2 bases. This CDR3 is 15 amino acids long. The V gene's germline CDR1 is SGHTA and CDR2 FQGNSA. DNA of the CDR3: TGTGCCAGCAGCTCGGGAGGACAGGGGACCTACGAGCAGTACTTC. It is translated as CASSSGGQGTYEQYF.

This clonotype has at least ten counts. V gene TRBV12-3 or TRBV12-4 combines with J gene TRBJ2-3, with D possibly matching TRBD2 (6 bases). This CDR3 contains 13 residues. V was trimmed by 10 bases and J by 8 bases, leaving 19 bases between them. CDR3 nucleotide sequence: TGTGCCACTACACTTGTTGTGGAGGGTACGCAGTATTTT. Translating gives CATTLVVEGTQYF.

A few counts support this clonotype. The gene calls are TRBV4-1 and TRBJ2-7; D not certain. Trimming removed 1 base from V and 0 bases from J, with 7 bases in between. The CDR3 sequence is 14 residues long. In germline, CDR1 is MGHRA, CDR2 YSYEKL. This chain's CDR3 is CASSQVGPSYEQYF. The CDR3 bases are TGCGCCAGCAGCCAAGTAGGGCCCTCCTACGAGCAGTACTTC.

The sample holds many counts of this clonotype. The rearrangement links TRBV6-2 or TRBV6-3 to TRBJ2-2; D is tentatively TRBD1 or TRBD2 (6 bases each). With 8 bases removed from V and 3 bases from J, the gap between germline ends came to 10 bases. The length of the CDR3 is 13 residues. CDR1 is MNHEY and CDR2 is SVGEGT in the germline V gene. The CDR3 protein is CASAGQYTGELFF. As DNA, the CDR3 is TGTGCCAGCGCGGGACAATACACCGGGGAGCTGTTTTTT.

The chain joins TRBV5-1 to TRBJ2-3, with TRBD2 identical over 8 bases. CDR3 length: 15 amino acids. Trimming cost V 0 bases and J 5 bases; bases outside gene matches: 5. Germline CDR1 reads SGHRS; CDR2 reads YFSETQ. The CDR3 bases are TGCGCCAGCAGCTTGGCGGGAGGGAGACAAGATACGCAGTATTTT. Encoded protein: CASSLAGGRQDTQYF.

This clonotype was picked up a small number of times. The chain links TRBV29-1 to TRBJ1-5; possible D gene TRBD1, 5 bases. From germline, CDR1 is SQVTM and CDR2 ANQGSEA. The CDR3 is 11 residues long. Between the trimmed V and J ends, which lost 0 bases and 11 bases, there was a span of 8 bases. The CDR3, as DNA: TGCAGCGTTGAAGAATTAGGGGCCCAGCATTTT. It encodes CSVEELGAQHF.

This clonotype was seen repeatedly, ten times or more. Relative to the germline gene, one junction end is altered; a read error may explain this. The chain employs TRBV20-1 and TRBJ2-7; the D gene is possibly TRBD1 (5 bases). This CDR3 has 13 amino acids. Germline lookup yields CDR1 DFQATT and CDR2 SNEGSKA (reference sequence). This CDR3 reads CSARGRASSEQYF. The CDR3 DNA is TGCAGTGCTAGGGGCAGGGCCTCCTCCGAGCAGTACTTC.

This clonotype has ten or more counts. J is TRBJ1-1 and V is TRBV20-1; 8 nucleotides agree with TRBD1. V lost 7 bases, J lost 6 bases, and 4 bases stayed unmatched. Per germline, CDR1 DFQATT and CDR2 SNEGSKA (reference sequence). The CDR3 has 11 residues. CDR3 nucleotides: TGCAGTGGAGACAGGGGTTCTGAAGCTTTCTTT. Protein sequence: CSGDRGSEAFF.

In DNA, the CDR3 is TGTGCCAGCAGTTTGGCGGGAGGGGCGTATGAGCAGTTCTTC. It is translated as CASSLAGGAYEQFF. The chain has TRBV6-2 or TRBV6-3 and TRBJ2-1; TRBD2 aligns across 9 bases. V lost 4 bases and J lost 8; bases outside the gene matches: 6. Germline CDR1 and CDR2: MNHEY and SVGEGT. The CDR3 is made up of 14 amino acids.

The table lists this clonotype with a few counts. The gene calls are TRBV19 and TRBJ2-3, with 14 bases lining up with TRBD2. The germline V gene has CDR1 LNHDA and CDR2 SQIVND (reference sequence). The CDR3 totals 16 residues. V lost 4 bases to trimming and J lost 6 bases; unmatched junction nucleotides: 6. The CDR3 spells CASSTGLAGVSDTQYF. CDR3 coding DNA: TGTGCCAGTAGTACGGGACTAGCGGGAGTCAGCGATACGCAGTATTTT.

At least ten counts were recorded for this clonotype. V gene TRBV12-3 or TRBV12-4 combines with J gene TRBJ1-1, with D unresolved. Trimming shortened V by 3 bases and J by 7 bases, and 6 bases separated the two germline ends. The CDR3 contains 11 residues. CDR3 bases: TGTGCCAGCAGTTTCGGCAGTGAAGCTTTCTTT. It translates to CASSFGSEAFF.

A few counts support this clonotype. V gene TRBV9 combines with J gene TRBJ2-2, with 12 bases identical to TRBD2. The junction had 2 bases not matched to a gene; V was cut back by 0 bases and J by 5 bases. This CDR3 contains 16 residues. Germline CDR1 SGDLS, CDR2 YYNGEE. The CDR3 here is CASSVALAGGTGELFF. Here the CDR3 DNA reads TGTGCCAGCAGCGTAGCACTAGCGGGAGGAACCGGGGAGCTGTTTTTT.

This clonotype was seen a few times. The chain joins TRBV11-2 to TRBJ2-2; D is unclear. Between the trimmed V and J ends, which lost 5 bases and 1 base, there was a span of 20 bases. In germline, CDR1 is SGHAT, CDR2 FQNNGV. CDR3 size: 18 residues. CDR3 residues: CASSPDWDWRWNTGELFF. CDR3 coding DNA: TGTGCCAGCAGCCCCGACTGGGATTGGCGGTGGAACACCGGGGAGCTGTTTTTT.

The rearrangement joins TRBV6-1 to TRBJ2-1; 10 bases line up with TRBD2. The CDR3 loop spans 16 amino acids. Germline trimming cut 10 bases from V and 7 bases from J; bases unmatched to any gene: 16. Germline V gene data show CDR1 as MNHNS and CDR2 as SASEGT. In DNA form, the CDR3 reads TGTGCCACCGCCCCCCCTAGAGCGGGGGGGGTAAATGAGCAGTTCTTC. It specifies CATAPPRAGGVNEQFF.

CDR3 loop: CASMSADQVYGYTF. In DNA, the CDR3 is TGTGCCAGTATGTCGGCAGACCAGGTCTATGGCTACACCTTC. The rearrangement uses TRBV19 and TRBJ1-2; D is ambiguous. The CDR3 runs 14 residues. V was shortened by 7 bases and J by 4 bases, with 16 bases between the two germline ends. Germline values: CDR1 LNHDA, CDR2 SQIVND (reference sequence).

The chain couples TRBV12-3 or TRBV12-4 to TRBJ2-1, with D maybe TRBD2 (6 bases). Trimming pared 3 bases from V and 8 bases from J, leaving 20 bases between. This CDR3 has 16 residues. The CDR3 coding sequence is TGTGCCAGCAGTTTTGGGAGGAGAACCCCGGAGCATGAGCAGTTCTTC. It translates to CASSFGRRTPEHEQFF.

This clonotype has at least ten counts. CDR3 bases: TGTGCCAGCAGCAGCGTTGTGGGTTGGTCTGAAGCTTTCTTT. It is translated as CASSSVVGWSEAFF. The chain combines TRBV12-3 or TRBV12-4 with TRBJ1-1; no definite D call. V lost 6 bases and J 6 bases, leaving 17 bases between the germline ends. The CDR3 length is 14 residues.

At least ten counts were recorded for this clonotype. This rearrangement joins TRBV30 to TRBJ2-2, with 7 nucleotides matching TRBD2. Germline V gene lookup returns CDR1 GTSNPN and CDR2 SVGIG (reference sequence). V lost 4 bases and J lost 2; bases outside the gene matches: 4. This CDR3 is built from 14 residues. CDR3 in amino acids: CAWKRDYNTGELFF. For the CDR3, the DNA is TGTGCCTGGAAGAGGGACTACAACACCGGGGAGCTGTTTTTT.

Only a few counts were recorded for this clonotype. The rearrangement links TRBV24-1 to TRBJ2-1, with D possibly TRBD2 on 6 matching bases. Trimming cost V 4 bases and J 8 bases, with 14 bases left between them. The CDR3 runs 14 residues. The germline V gene has CDR1 KGHDR and CDR2 SFDVKD. CDR3 sequence reads: CATSDSRRVDEQFF. The DNA of the CDR3 is TGTGCCACCAGTGACTCCCGGAGGGTCGATGAGCAGTTCTTC.

This clonotype was found a few times. The chain couples TRBV20-1 to TRBJ2-7; D is possibly TRBD2 (5 bases). This CDR3 contains 13 residues. In germline, CDR1 is DFQATT, CDR2 SNEGSKA (reference sequence). V was cut by 3 bases and J by 0 bases, with 9 bases left in between. For the CDR3, the DNA is TGCAGTGCTAGTAGGGAGAGCTCCTACGAGCAGTACTTC. Encoded protein: CSASRESSYEQYF.

The sample holds many counts of this clonotype. The rearrangement joins TRBV5-1 to TRBJ2-2; 7 bases align to TRBD1. The V gene end was trimmed by 4 bases and the J gene end by 3 bases; junction bases not matched to a gene: 3. The length of the CDR3 is 14 residues. Per the germline V gene, CDR1 is SGHRS and CDR2 is YFSETQ. CDR3: CASSGTEYTGELFF. The CDR3 bases are TGCGCCAGCAGCGGGACAGAGTACACCGGGGAGCTGTTTTTT. Full variable domain (outside the CDR3, taken from reference TRBV5-1 and TRBJ2-2): KAGVTQTPRYLIKTRGQQVTLSCSPISGHRSVSWYQQTPGQGLQFLFEYFSETQRNKGNFPGRFSGRQFSNSRSEMNVSTLELGDSALYLCASSGTEYTGELFFGEGSRLTVL.

This clonotype was detected once. The chain joins TRBV5-5 to TRBJ2-7; a possible D gene is TRBD2 (5 bases). The CDR3 is 13 residues long. V lost 9 bases and J lost 6, with 19 bases in between. CDR1 and CDR2 from the germline V gene are SGHKS and YYEKEE (reference sequence). The CDR3 sequence: CAIGPGLLCEQYF. CDR3 bases: TGTGCCATCGGCCCCGGACTCCTCTGCGAGCAGTACTTC. The entire variable domain, with the rest obtained from reference TRBV5-5 and TRBJ2-7, is as follows: DAGVTQSPTHLIKTRGQQVTLRCSPISGHKSVSWYQQVLGQGPQFIFQYYEKEERGRGNFPDRFSARQFPNYSSELNVNALLLGDSALYLCAIGPGLLCEQYFGPGTRLTVT.